The T cell receptor beta chain described here comes from a study of T cell changes during pregnancy in multiple sclerosis. Looked up from germline, CDR1 is SGHRS and CDR2 is YFSETQ. The CDR3 is 13 amino acids. The ends were cut back, 3 bases at V and 5 bases at J, with 11 bases in the middle. Using immunoSEQ multiplex PCR, the repertoire was profiled, and TCRdb retains in-frame clones only, with some absent. Found here are 75,000 to 100,000 clones, 75% to 95% of them singletons; the top ten hold approximately 1.7%. The material was peripheral blood, obtained after pregnancy. The sequence came from a female donor in good health, enrolled as a control in a pregnancy study. V usage is TRBV5-1 and J usage is TRBJ1-1; D is unclear. CDR3 coding DNA: TGCGCCAGCAGCTGGGAAACGGGGACTGAAGCTTTCTTT. Translated, it gives CASSWETGTEAFF.